Below, 8 T cell receptor beta chains from the same sample are listed, as sequenced in a study of glioma-infiltrating T cells. Using RNA template, CDR3s of TCR alpha and beta were amplified with iRepertoire arm-PCR. Via MiXCR, TCRdb re-called the multiplex PCR reads, giving one row per CDR3 protein. Counted here are a few hundred thousand distinct CDR3 sequences, 35% to 45% occurring once; the ten biggest clones make up about 12%. What was sequenced was glioma tissue, nonneoplastic brain tissue, or PBMCs (not recorded which). The receptors derive from a human donor with low-grade glioma or glioblastoma, undergoing nonglioma brain surgery, or in good health (not recorded which).

The chain has TRBV20-1 and TRBJ1-5; D is unclear. CDR3 length equals 13 residues. V was pared by 2 bases and J by 6 bases, with 11 bases between. Germline CDR1 and CDR2: DFQATT and SNEGSKA (reference sequence). CDR3 bases: TGCAGTGCTAGAAGGCAAAGAATTCAGCCCCAGCATTTT. Translating gives CSARRQRIQPQHF.

Points on this clonotype: Just one base apart from a much larger clone, this may be a read error. This sequence joins TRBV27 and TRBJ1-6; 9 bases fit TRBD1. From germline, CDR1 is MNHEY and CDR2 SMNVEV (reference sequence). The CDR3 contains 14 residues. The CDR3 loop reads CASRRTGDNSHLHF. The CDR3 DNA sequence: TGTGCCAGCAGGAGGACAGGGGACAATTCACACCTCCACTTT.

This clonotype was found a few times. This chain connects TRBV6-2 or TRBV6-3 to TRBJ2-5, with TRBD2 identical over 8 bases. The V gene end was trimmed by 6 bases and the J gene end by 5 bases; junction bases not matched to a gene: 11. This CDR3 comprises 15 residues. Germline CDR1 MNHEY, CDR2 SVGEGT. The CDR3 coding sequence is TGTGCCAGCAGCTTAGATTGGAGCGGGAGCGAGACCCAGTACTTC. Translation gives CASSLDWSGSETQYF.

As to this clonotype: Given a much more abundant clone one base away, this may be a read error. The rearrangement uses TRBV15 and TRBJ2-1; D gene ambiguous. V was trimmed by 5 bases and J by 7 bases, leaving 21 bases between them. This CDR3 has 16 amino acids. Germline loops: CDR1 LNHNV, CDR2 YYDKDF (reference sequence). The chain's CDR3 is CATSLESPGRVNEQFF. Here the CDR3 DNA reads TGTGCCACCAGCCTAGAGTCACCAGGCCGGGTGAATGAGCAGTTCTTC.

Concerning this clonotype: Since no conserved phenylalanine or tryptophan closes the CDR3, a read error is the likely cause. The chain couples TRBV27 to TRBJ1-2; 7 bases are a match to TRBD1. The CDR3 has 17 residues. Trimming removed 2 bases from V and 1 base from J; junction bases left unmatched: 10. From germline, CDR1 is MNHEY and CDR2 SMNVEV (reference sequence). The CDR3: CASSLTARDSLNYGYTL. CDR3 in DNA: TGTGCCAGCAGTTTAACCGCCCGGGACAGCCTTAACTATGGCTACACCTTG.

The sample holds many counts of this clonotype. The chain is built from TRBV28 and TRBJ2-7, with TRBD2 identical over 8 bases. Germline trimming cut 7 bases from V and 1 base from J; bases unmatched to any gene: 9. Germline CDR1 is MDHEN and CDR2 is SYDVKM. The CDR3 is 15 amino acids. The CDR3 here is CASTHGGEGSYEQYF. The CDR3 DNA sequence: TGTGCCAGCACTCACGGGGGGGAAGGGTCCTACGAGCAGTACTTC.

A remark on this clonotype: One end of the junction varies from germline; a read error may be responsible. This chain joins TRBV5-5 and TRBJ2-3, with a tentative D call TRBD2 (6 bases). The germline V gene encodes CDR1 SGHKS and CDR2 YYEKEE (reference sequence). The CDR3 runs 14 residues. CDR3 DNA: TGCGCCAGCAGCGACGAAAGCGGGTCGGATACGCAGTATTTT. Encoded protein: CASSDESGSDTQYF.

In this sample, this clonotype turned up a few times. This chain connects TRBV20-1 to TRBJ2-2, with 7 bases identical to TRBD1. With V trimmed by 3 bases and J by 2 bases, 6 bases remained unmatched. The CDR3 length is 15 residues. Germline lookup yields CDR1 DFQATT and CDR2 SNEGSKA (reference sequence). The CDR3 loop reads CSARPDRSNTGELFF. For the CDR3, the DNA is TGCAGTGCTAGGCCGGACAGGTCTAACACCGGGGAGCTGTTTTTT.